The sequence of this T cell receptor (beta chain) was determined in a study of T cells in Graves' hyperthyroidism and ophthalmopathy. Study-level findings and limits: Ophthalmopathy got predicted by the model a median approximately 6.4 months before its onset. Most thyroid clonotypes expanded above 0.001 were also detected in blood.

This clonotype was picked up many times. Its cognate antigen is unknown. Trimming took off 0 bases at V and 0 bases at J, with 6 bases between the two ends. The germline V gene has CDR1 SGHVS and CDR2 FNYEAQ. The CDR3 covers 15 residues. Amplification of TCR beta CDR3 regions used RNA as the template. First-round RT-PCR of the TCR CDR3 relied on the HTBI primer set. TCRdb used MiXCR to reprocess the multiplex PCR reads, holding one entry per CDR3 protein. Of roughly 250,000 distinct CDR3 sequences in the sample, 16% were seen once. Each person with ophthalmopathy scored at least 3 on the Clinical Activity Score, reached NOSPECS grade 4 or higher, and had been ill under 3 months.

The chain combines TRBV7-6 with TRBJ2-1, with D maybe TRBD1 (5 bases). The sequence derives from a woman between 18 and 29 years old with Graves' ophthalmopathy. The sample consisted of blood. The CDR3 region has the DNA TGTGCCAGCAGCTTAGCAGGGGACTCCTACAATGAGCAGTTCTTC. Translated, it gives CASSLAGDSYNEQFF.